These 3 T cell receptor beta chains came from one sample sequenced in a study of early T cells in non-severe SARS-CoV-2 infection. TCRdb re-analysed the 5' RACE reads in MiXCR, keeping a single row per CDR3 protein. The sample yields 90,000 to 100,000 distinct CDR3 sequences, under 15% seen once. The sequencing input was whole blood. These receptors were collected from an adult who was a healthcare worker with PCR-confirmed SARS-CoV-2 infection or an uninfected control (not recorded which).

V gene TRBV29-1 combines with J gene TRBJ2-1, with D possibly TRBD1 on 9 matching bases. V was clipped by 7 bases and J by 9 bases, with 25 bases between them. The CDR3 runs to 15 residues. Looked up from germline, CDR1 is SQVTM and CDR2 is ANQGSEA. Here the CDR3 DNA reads TGCAGCGGTACCCCGGGGGGGACAGGGTTCGTTGAGCAGTTCTTC. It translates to CSGTPGGTGFVEQFF.

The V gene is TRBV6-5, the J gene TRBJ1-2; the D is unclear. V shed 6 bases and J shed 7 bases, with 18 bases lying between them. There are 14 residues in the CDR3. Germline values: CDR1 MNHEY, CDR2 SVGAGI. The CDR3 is CASRLGTVLSGYTF. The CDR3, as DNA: TGTGCCAGCAGACTAGGAACAGTACTAAGTGGCTACACCTTC.

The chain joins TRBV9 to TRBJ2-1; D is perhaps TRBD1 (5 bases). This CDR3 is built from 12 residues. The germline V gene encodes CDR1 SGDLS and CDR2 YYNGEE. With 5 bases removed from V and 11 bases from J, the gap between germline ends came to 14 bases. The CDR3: CASSAGGAQQFF. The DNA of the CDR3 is TGTGCCAGCAGTGCCGGTGGGGCCCAGCAGTTCTTC.